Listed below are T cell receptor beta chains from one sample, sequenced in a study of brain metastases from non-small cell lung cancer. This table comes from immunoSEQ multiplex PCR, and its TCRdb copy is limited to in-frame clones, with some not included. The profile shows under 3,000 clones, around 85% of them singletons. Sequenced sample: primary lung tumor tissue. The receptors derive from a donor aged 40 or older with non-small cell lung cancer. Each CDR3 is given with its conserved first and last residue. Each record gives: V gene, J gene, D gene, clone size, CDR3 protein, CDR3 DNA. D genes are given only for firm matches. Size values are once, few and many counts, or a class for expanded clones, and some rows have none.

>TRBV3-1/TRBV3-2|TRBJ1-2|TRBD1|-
CASSPGTAGKVYGYTF
TGTGCCAGCAGCCCAGGGACAGCGGGGAAGGTCTATGGCTACACCTTC
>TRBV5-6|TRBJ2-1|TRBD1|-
CASSFGGQGAYNEQFF
TGTGCCAGCAGCTTTGGGGGACAGGGGGCCTACAATGAGCAGTTCTTC
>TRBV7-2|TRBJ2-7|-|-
CASSLLTEQYF
TGTGCCAGCAGCTTGTTAACTGAGCAGTACTTC
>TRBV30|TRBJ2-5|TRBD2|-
CAWAGGYLRETQYF
TGTGCCTGGGCGGGGGGGTATCTCCGGGAGACCCAGTACTTC
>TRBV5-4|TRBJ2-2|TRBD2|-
CASRLAGKTGELFF
TGTGCCAGCAGACTAGCGGGAAAAACCGGGGAGCTGTTTTTT
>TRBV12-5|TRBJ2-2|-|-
CASGPGHTNTGELFF
TGTGCTAGTGGCCCGGGACACACGAACACCGGGGAGCTGTTTTTT
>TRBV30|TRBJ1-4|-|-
CAWIQGKLGANEKLFF
TGTGCCTGGATACAGGGAAAGCTGGGTGCTAATGAAAAACTGTTTTTT
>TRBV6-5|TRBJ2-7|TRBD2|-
CATQTSGEYEQYF
TGTGCCACCCAGACTAGCGGAGAATACGAGCAGTACTTC
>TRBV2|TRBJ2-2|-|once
CASSEVGGPGELFF
TGTGCCAGCAGTGAAGTTGGGGGACCCGGGGAGCTGTTTTTT
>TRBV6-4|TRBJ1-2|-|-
CASSDPFPTF
TGTGCCAGCAGTGACCCTTTCCCAACCTTC
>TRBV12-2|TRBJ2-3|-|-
CASRLVAYTDTQYF
TGTGCAAGTCGCTTAGTGGCTTACACAGATACGCAGTATTTT
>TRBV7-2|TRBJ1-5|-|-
CASSPDDNSNQPQHF
TGTGCCAGCAGCCCTGACGATAATAGCAATCAGCCCCAGCATTTT
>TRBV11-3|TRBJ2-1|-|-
CASRGQGANEQFF
TGTGCCAGCCGGGGACAAGGTGCCAATGAGCAGTTCTTC